The sequence of this T cell receptor beta chain was determined in a study of blood T cell repertoires in COVID-19 (dated by TCRdb to 2020 to 2022). About the study as a whole: Collaborator samples came from the United States, Italy and Spain and covered acute and convalescent phases of COVID-19. The material from the prospective study consisted of cDNA or gDNA derived from T cells, B-cell-depleted T cells, or PBMCs. Deeply sampled blood TCRbeta repertoires from subjects exposed to, actively infected with, or recovered from COVID-19 were included in the dataset. A freely available public database, intended as a resource for researchers studying the immune response to SARS-CoV-2, is where the repertoires were released. The samples were drawn from the first 160 participants of the ongoing ImmuneRACE study and from 950 to 1,500 subjects provided by 6 global collaborators. Nearly every sample came with metadata listing a de-identified subject ID, COVID-19 status, age in years and sex. HLA class I and class II types, where available, came from metadata supplied by the sample provider rather than from assay-based typing.

V has 6 bases trimmed and J has 2 bases trimmed; junction bases matching no gene number 8. From its cysteine to its phenylalanine, the CDR3 spans 15 amino acids. Here the CDR3 DNA is all that survives: 45 bases in frame from base 1. The germline V gene sets CDR1 to SGHTA and CDR2 to FQGTGA. At least ten counts were recorded for this clone. Its antigen is currently not known. No per-base quality is available; no much larger clone lies one base away. TCRbeta CDR3 regions were amplified from genomic DNA using the immunoSEQ Assay, a bias-controlled multiplex PCR. The study's processing was this. The number of nucleated cells in each sample was estimated from the amplification of reference gene primers within the assay. Sequence reads were collapsed and filtered to measure the absolute abundance of every unique TCRbeta CDR3 rearrangement. Productive Simpson clonality was computed per sample as the square root of Simpson's diversity index over productive rearrangements. In its TCRdb copy, this immuneACCESS table keeps in-frame sequences only and misses some clones. Where compared with another copy, unresolved V genes explain less than half of these, and the others have no known cause. Clone size and V and J calls were adopted from that table, with D and trimming inferred from the DNA. The sample contains about 320,000 clones, roughly 85% of them found a single time. Of the sample, more than 6% is held by the ten largest clones.

Each collaborating institution followed its own protocols to collect whole blood in K2EDTA tubes. For TCRbeta analysis, collaborators shipped samples as frozen whole blood, isolated PBMCs, or DNA extracted from either of those sample types. The paper's findings and limits, for the study overall: How much clinical and demographic metadata was included differed by source and by participant, and the metadata was provided uncurated.

The chain links TRBV7-3 with TRBJ1-1; the junction holds 8 bases that match TRBD1. The specimen was peripheral blood. The clonotype originates from a human donor in a cohort sampled during active COVID-19. The DNA reads as follows: TGTGCCAGCAGTCGACAGGGGCCAATTAACACTGAAGCTTTCTTT. It encodes CASSRQGPINTEAFF.